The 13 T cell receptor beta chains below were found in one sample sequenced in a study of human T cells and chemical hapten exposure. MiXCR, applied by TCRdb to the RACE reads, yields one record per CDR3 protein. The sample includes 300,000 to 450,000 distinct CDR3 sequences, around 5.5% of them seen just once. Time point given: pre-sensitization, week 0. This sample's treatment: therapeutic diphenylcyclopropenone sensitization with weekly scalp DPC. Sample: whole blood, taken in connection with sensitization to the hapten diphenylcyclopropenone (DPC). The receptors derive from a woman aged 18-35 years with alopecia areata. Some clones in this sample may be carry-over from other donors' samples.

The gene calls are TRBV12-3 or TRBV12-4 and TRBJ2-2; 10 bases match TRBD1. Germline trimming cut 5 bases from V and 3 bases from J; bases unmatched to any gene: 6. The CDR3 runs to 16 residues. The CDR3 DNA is TGTGCCAGCAGTCCCCGGACAGGGGGTTACACCGGGGAGCTGTTTTTT. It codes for CASSPRTGGYTGELFF.

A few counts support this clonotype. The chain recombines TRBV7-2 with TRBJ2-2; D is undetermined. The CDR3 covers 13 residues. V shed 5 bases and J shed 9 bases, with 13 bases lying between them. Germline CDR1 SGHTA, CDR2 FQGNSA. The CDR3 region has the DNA TGTGCCAGCAGCACTTTCTCCATGCGGGAGCTGTTTTTT. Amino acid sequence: CASSTFSMRELFF.

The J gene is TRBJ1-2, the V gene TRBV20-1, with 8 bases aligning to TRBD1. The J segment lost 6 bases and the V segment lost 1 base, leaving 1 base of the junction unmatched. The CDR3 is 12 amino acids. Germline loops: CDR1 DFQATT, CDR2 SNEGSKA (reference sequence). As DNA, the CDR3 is TGCAGTGCTAGAGTACAGGGGGATGGCTACACCTTC. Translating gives CSARVQGDGYTF.

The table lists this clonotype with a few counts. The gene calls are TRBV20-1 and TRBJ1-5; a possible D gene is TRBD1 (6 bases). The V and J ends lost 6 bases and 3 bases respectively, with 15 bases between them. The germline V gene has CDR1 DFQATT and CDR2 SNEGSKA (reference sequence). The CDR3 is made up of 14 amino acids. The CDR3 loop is CSARAGDINQPQHF. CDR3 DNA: TGCAGTGCCCGGGCAGGGGATATCAATCAGCCCCAGCATTTT.

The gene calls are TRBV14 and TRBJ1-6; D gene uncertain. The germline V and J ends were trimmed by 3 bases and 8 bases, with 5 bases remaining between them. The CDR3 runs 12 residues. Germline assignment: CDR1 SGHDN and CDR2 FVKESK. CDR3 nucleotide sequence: TGTGCCAGCAGCCAGTGGGATTCACCCCTCCACTTT. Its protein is CASSQWDSPLHF.

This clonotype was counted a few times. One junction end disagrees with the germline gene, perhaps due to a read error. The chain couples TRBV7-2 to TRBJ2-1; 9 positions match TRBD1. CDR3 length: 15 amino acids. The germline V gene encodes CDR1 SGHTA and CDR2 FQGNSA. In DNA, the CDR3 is TGTGCCAGCAGTTTAGACTGGGACAGGGTGTATGAGCAGTTCTTC. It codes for CASSLDWDRVYEQFF.

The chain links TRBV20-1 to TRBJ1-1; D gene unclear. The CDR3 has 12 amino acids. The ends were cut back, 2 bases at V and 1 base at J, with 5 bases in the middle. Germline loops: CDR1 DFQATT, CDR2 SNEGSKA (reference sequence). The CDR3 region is CSARPGNTEAFF. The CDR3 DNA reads TGCAGTGCTAGACCGGGGAACACTGAAGCTTTCTTT.

CDR3 bases: TGTGCCAGCTCACCGATATCAGTTGCCGACAATGAGCAGTTCTTC. Its protein product is CASSPISVADNEQFF. The chain has TRBV18 and TRBJ2-1; D unclear. Trimming took off 3 bases at V and 5 bases at J, with 14 bases between the two ends. CDR1 and CDR2 from the germline V gene are KGHSH and LQKENI. The CDR3 consists of 15 residues.

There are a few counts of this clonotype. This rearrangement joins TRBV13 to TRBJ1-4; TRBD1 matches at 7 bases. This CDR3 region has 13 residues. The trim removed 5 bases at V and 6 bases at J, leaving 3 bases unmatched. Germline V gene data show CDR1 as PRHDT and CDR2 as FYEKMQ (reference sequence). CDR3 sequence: CASSDGQDEKLFF. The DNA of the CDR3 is TGTGCCAGCAGCGACGGACAGGATGAAAAACTGTTTTTT.

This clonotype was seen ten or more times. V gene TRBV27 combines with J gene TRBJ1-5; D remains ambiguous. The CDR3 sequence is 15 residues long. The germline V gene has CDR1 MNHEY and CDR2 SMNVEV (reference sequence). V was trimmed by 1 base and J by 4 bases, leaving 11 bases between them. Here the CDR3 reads CASSLFKGDNQPQHF. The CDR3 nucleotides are TGTGCCAGCAGTTTATTTAAGGGAGATAATCAGCCCCAGCATTTT.

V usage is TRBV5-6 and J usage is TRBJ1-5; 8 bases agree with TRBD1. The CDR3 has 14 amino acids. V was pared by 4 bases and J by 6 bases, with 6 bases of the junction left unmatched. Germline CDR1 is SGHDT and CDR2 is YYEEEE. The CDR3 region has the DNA TGTGCCAGCAGCCAACGACAGGGGTTTCAGCCCCAGCATTTT. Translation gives CASSQRQGFQPQHF.

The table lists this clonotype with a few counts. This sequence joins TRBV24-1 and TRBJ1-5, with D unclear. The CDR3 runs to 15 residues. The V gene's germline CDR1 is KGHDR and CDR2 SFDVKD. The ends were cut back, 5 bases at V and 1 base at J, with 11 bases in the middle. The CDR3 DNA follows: TGTGCCACCAGTGTCGCCGGCGGGAGCAATCAGCCCCAGCATTTT. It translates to CATSVAGGSNQPQHF.

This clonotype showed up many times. CDR3 residues: CASSRRNSNQPQHF. CDR3 nucleotides: TGTGCCAGCTCGAGACGGAATAGCAATCAGCCCCAGCATTTT. This chain links TRBV13 with TRBJ1-5; D ambiguous. CDR3 length equals 14 residues. The V end was cut by 8 bases, the J end by 0 bases, with 11 bases between. Per the germline V gene, CDR1 is PRHDT and CDR2 is FYEKMQ (reference sequence).